Following are 26 T cell receptor beta chains from one sample sequenced in a study of PD-1 blockade in mismatch repair-deficient tumors. Profiling relied on immunoSEQ multiplex PCR, and the TCRdb table lists in-frame clones only, not all of them. The sample consists of thousands of clones, approximately 85% of them appearing once. Sequences were derived from PBMCs, sampled roughly 46 weeks after starting pembrolizumab. The receptors shown here come from an adult with mismatch repair-deficient cancer.

The chain recombines TRBV5-1 with TRBJ2-1; 9 bases align to TRBD2. Per germline, CDR1 SGHRS and CDR2 YFSETQ. The CDR3 length is 17 residues. The ends lost 3 bases at V and 4 bases at J; junction bases unmatched: 11. The CDR3 region is CASSSDPSSGIYNEQFF. DNA of the CDR3: TGCGCCAGCAGCTCTGATCCGTCTAGCGGGATATACAATGAGCAGTTCTTC. Drawing the rest from reference TRBV5-1 and TRBJ2-1, the complete variable domain is KAGVTQTPRYLIKTRGQQVTLSCSPISGHRSVSWYQQTPGQGLQFLFEYFSETQRNKGNFPGRFSGRQFSNSRSEMNVSTLELGDSALYLCASSSDPSSGIYNEQFFGPGTRLTVL.

The chain is built from TRBV2 and TRBJ2-5, with TRBD1 matching over 7 bases. CDR3 length: 13 amino acids. Trimming removed 10 bases from V and 3 bases from J; junction bases left unmatched: 8. Germline V lookup: CDR1 SNHLY, CDR2 FYNNEI. CDR3 sequence reads: CATLAGTEETQYF. DNA of the CDR3: TGTGCCACTCTCGCCGGGACAGAAGAGACCCAGTACTTC.

The chain combines TRBV19 with TRBJ2-3; 8 bases align to TRBD1. The CDR3 totals 18 residues. Germline V lookup: CDR1 LNHDA, CDR2 SQIVND (reference sequence). V trimming: 4 bases; J trimming: 0 bases; junction bases outside the gene matches: 12. For the CDR3, the DNA is TGTGCCAGTAGTAAAGGACAGGGTGAACCCCCTAGCACAGATACGCAGTATTTT. It yields the protein CASSKGQGEPPSTDTQYF.

The chain carries TRBV19 and TRBJ2-1, with 9 bases matching TRBD1. Trimming at V came to 7 bases and at J to 4 bases, leaving 11 bases not matched to a gene. The V gene's germline CDR1 is LNHDA and CDR2 SQIVND (reference sequence). The CDR3 runs to 16 residues. CDR3 loop: CASMGRQGGLYNEQFF. As DNA, the CDR3 is TGTGCCAGTATGGGGAGACAGGGGGGACTATACAATGAGCAGTTCTTC.

The chain employs TRBV27 and TRBJ2-6, with D maybe TRBD1 (6 bases). Germline V gene data show CDR1 as MNHEY and CDR2 as SMNVEV (reference sequence). This CDR3 spans 17 amino acids. The V and J ends lost 3 bases and 1 base respectively, with 13 bases between them. The CDR3 nucleotides are TGTGCCAGCAGTTTTGGGCAGGGGCAATCTGGGGCCAACGTCCTGACTTTC. It is translated as CASSFGQGQSGANVLTF. Combining the CDR3 with reference TRBV27 and TRBJ2-6 gives the whole variable domain EAQVTQNPRYLITVTGKKLTVTCSQNMNHEYMSWYRQDPGLGLRQIYYSMNVEVTDKGDVPEGYKVSRKEKRNFPLILESPSPNQTSLYFCASSFGQGQSGANVLTFGAGSRLTVL.

The V call is TRBV5-1, the J call TRBJ2-1, with 8 nucleotides matching TRBD2. Germline-derived CDR1 and CDR2 are SGHRS and YFSETQ. The CDR3 length is 16 residues. V lost 1 base to trimming and J lost 6 bases; unmatched junction nucleotides: 9. As DNA, the CDR3 is TGCGCCAGCAGCTTGTCATTACTAGCGGTGACCAATGAGCAGTTCTTC. This translates into CASSLSLLAVTNEQFF. The full variable domain, completed using reference TRBV5-1 and TRBJ2-1, is KAGVTQTPRYLIKTRGQQVTLSCSPISGHRSVSWYQQTPGQGLQFLFEYFSETQRNKGNFPGRFSGRQFSNSRSEMNVSTLELGDSALYLCASSLSLLAVTNEQFFGPGTRLTVL.

CDR3 bases: TGTGCCAGTGGGGCTTCCTACGGAAACACCATATATTTT. This sequence encodes CASGASYGNTIYF. This chain links TRBV19 with TRBJ1-3, with D perhaps matching TRBD1 (5 bases). With 8 bases removed from V and 4 bases from J, the gap between germline ends came to 12 bases. The CDR3 spans 13 residues. From germline, CDR1 is LNHDA and CDR2 SQIVND (reference sequence).

J is TRBJ2-2 and V is TRBV30; TRBD1 might be the D (6 bases). This CDR3 comprises 14 residues. Deletions cut 2 bases from V and 7 bases from J, with 14 bases between. Per germline, CDR1 GTSNPN and CDR2 SVGIG (reference sequence). CDR3 sequence reads: CAWSRWGPSGELFF. CDR3 DNA sequence: TGTGCCTGGAGTAGGTGGGGGCCTAGCGGGGAGCTGTTTTTT. Complete variable domain (other parts from reference TRBV30 and TRBJ2-2): SQTIHQWPATLVQPVGSPLSLECTVEGTSNPNLYWYRQAAGRGLQLLFYSVGIGQISSEVPQNLSASRPQDRQFILSSKKLLLSDSGFYLCAWSRWGPSGELFFGEGSRLTVL.

This chain links TRBV7-2 with TRBJ2-1, with D possibly being TRBD2 (6 bases). Germline CDR1 is SGHTA and CDR2 is FQGNSA. The CDR3 covers 15 residues. The V gene lost 2 bases and the J gene lost 0 bases, with 8 bases spanning the gap. In nucleotides, the CDR3 is TGTGCCAGCAGCTTATCCGGGAGCTCCTACAATGAGCAGTTCTTC. This sequence encodes CASSLSGSSYNEQFF.

This clone occurred once. The rearrangement uses TRBV28 and TRBJ1-5; D is possibly TRBD1 (5 bases). The germline gives CDR1 MDHEN, CDR2 SYDVKM. The CDR3 is made up of 13 amino acids. V lost 6 bases, J lost 3 bases, and 9 bases lay in between. Here the CDR3 reads CASRSRANQPQHF. The CDR3 region has the DNA TGTGCCAGCAGGTCCAGGGCCAATCAGCCCCAGCATTTT.

The V and J genes are TRBV6-5 and TRBJ1-6, with D possibly matching TRBD1 (6 bases). This CDR3 contains 16 residues. Germline V CDR1 and CDR2: MNHEY, SVGAGI. V lost 0 bases, J lost 7 bases, and 13 bases lay in between. The CDR3 bases are TGTGCCAGCAGTTACTCACCAGGGGAGGGGAATTCACCCCTCCACTTT. Protein product: CASSYSPGEGNSPLHF.

The chain employs TRBV2 and TRBJ2-1; tentative D call: TRBD1 (5 bases). Germline assignment: CDR1 SNHLY and CDR2 FYNNEI. V lost 0 bases, J lost 0 bases, and 15 bases lay in between. The CDR3 runs 18 residues. This chain's CDR3 is CASSEAKGIPPSYNEQFF. CDR3 coding DNA: TGTGCCAGCAGTGAAGCCAAGGGGATTCCCCCCTCCTACAATGAGCAGTTCTTC.

The rearrangement joins TRBV28 to TRBJ1-1; 9 nucleotides agree with TRBD1. The CDR3 spans 13 residues. After removal of 5 bases from V and 6 bases from J, the junction contained 4 bases not matched to a gene. Germline CDR1 reads MDHEN; CDR2 reads SYDVKM. CDR3 sequence: CASSRDRVAEAFF. CDR3 DNA sequence: TGTGCCAGCAGTAGGGACAGGGTGGCTGAAGCTTTCTTT.

The rearrangement uses TRBV7-9 and TRBJ2-5, with D perhaps TRBD2 (6 bases). CDR1 and CDR2 (germline): SEHNR, FQNEAQ (reference sequence). The CDR3 length is 15 residues. V lost 5 bases to trimming and J lost 3 bases, with 16 bases between them. This CDR3 is CASSLLGQREETQYF. The CDR3 nucleotides are TGTGCCAGCAGCCTGCTGGGCCAGCGGGAAGAGACCCAGTACTTC.

A few counts support this clone. The chain joins TRBV9 to TRBJ2-7; TRBD2 aligns across 10 bases. The ends lost 0 bases at V and 8 bases at J; junction bases unmatched: 5. The germline V gene encodes CDR1 SGDLS and CDR2 YYNGEE. The CDR3 is made up of 14 amino acids. The CDR3: CASSVEGLAVKQYF. The CDR3 DNA reads TGTGCCAGCAGCGTAGAAGGACTAGCGGTTAAGCAGTACTTC. The whole variable domain, filled in from reference TRBV9 and TRBJ2-7, reads DSGVTQTPKHLITATGQRVTLRCSPRSGDLSVYWYQQSLDQGLQFLIQYYNGEERAKGNILERFSAQQFPDLHSELNLSSLELGDSALYFCASSVEGLAVKQYFGPGTRLTVT.

The rearrangement joins TRBV4-1 to TRBJ2-1; the match to TRBD2 covers 13 bases. From germline, CDR1 is MGHRA and CDR2 YSYEKL. The CDR3 totals 18 residues. Unmatched junction bases numbered 9, after V lost 1 base and J lost 6 bases. The CDR3: CASSQVYFTSGRANEQFF. The CDR3 DNA is TGCGCCAGCAGCCAAGTTTATTTTACTAGCGGGAGGGCCAATGAGCAGTTCTTC.

V gene TRBV28 combines with J gene TRBJ1-5, with TRBD1 identical over 10 bases. There are 16 residues in the CDR3. V shed 6 bases, J shed 6 bases, and the junction held 11 bases outside the gene matches. The germline CDR1 and CDR2 sequences are MDHEN and SYDVKM. Written as DNA, the CDR3 is TGTGCCAGCAGGGGAAGGGACAGGGGAAGGGTTCAGCCCCAGCATTTT. This sequence encodes CASRGRDRGRVQPQHF.

CDR3 sequence: CASSVGTLPSGISYNEQFF. The DNA of the CDR3 is TGTGCCAGCAGCGTAGGGACCCTGCCTAGCGGGATATCCTACAATGAGCAGTTCTTC. The chain recombines TRBV9 with TRBJ2-1; 9 nucleotides agree with TRBD2. Germline CDR1 and CDR2: SGDLS and YYNGEE. CDR3 length: 19 amino acids. With 0 bases clipped from V and 1 base from J, the junction kept 11 bases outside the gene matches. The variable domain in full, completed from reference TRBV9 and TRBJ2-1, reads DSGVTQTPKHLITATGQRVTLRCSPRSGDLSVYWYQQSLDQGLQFLIQYYNGEERAKGNILERFSAQQFPDLHSELNLSSLELGDSALYFCASSVGTLPSGISYNEQFFGPGTRLTVL.

The chain employs TRBV28 and TRBJ2-2; D ambiguous. V was clipped by 6 bases and J by 4 bases, with 6 bases between them. Germline CDR1 reads MDHEN; CDR2 reads SYDVKM. The CDR3 consists of 12 residues. In DNA form, the CDR3 reads TGTGCCAGCAGCCGCAGCACCGGGGAGCTGTTTTTT. This translates into CASSRSTGELFF.

This chain connects TRBV7-9 to TRBJ2-7, with 9 bases identical to TRBD2. Per germline, CDR1 SEHNR and CDR2 FQNEAQ (reference sequence). Unmatched junction bases numbered 3, after V lost 1 base and J lost 5 bases. This CDR3 spans 14 amino acids. CDR3 region: CASSLGTSVHEQYF. The CDR3 coding sequence is TGTGCCAGCAGCTTAGGGACTAGCGTACACGAGCAGTACTTC.

The V gene is TRBV7-9, the J gene TRBJ1-1; TRBD1 matches 8 bases. In germline, CDR1 is SEHNR, CDR2 FQNEAQ (reference sequence). The CDR3 loop spans 14 amino acids. J lost 0 bases, V lost 3 bases, and 0 bases had no gene match. CDR3 in amino acids: CASSLGQVNTEAFF. As DNA, the CDR3 is TGTGCCAGCAGCTTGGGACAGGTGAACACTGAAGCTTTCTTT.

The V and J genes are TRBV29-1 and TRBJ2-7; 7 nucleotides agree with TRBD1. Germline assignment: CDR1 SQVTM and CDR2 ANQGSEA. V dropped 6 bases and J dropped 5; count of bases not matched to a gene: 7. The CDR3 covers 12 residues. The CDR3 region is CSVDTGAHEQYF. The CDR3 DNA is TGCAGCGTCGATACAGGGGCCCACGAGCAGTACTTC.

The chain is built from TRBV6-1 and TRBJ1-5, with 10 bases aligning to TRBD1. Germline CDR1 MNHNS, CDR2 SASEGT. J gave up 6 bases and V 1 base, and 3 bases lay outside the gene matches. This CDR3 contains 15 residues. As DNA, the CDR3 is TGTGCCAGCAGTGAAGACGGACAGGGGGGTCAGCCCCAGCATTTT. Its translation: CASSEDGQGGQPQHF.

This chain connects TRBV5-1 to TRBJ2-2; 7 bases map to TRBD1. This CDR3 region has 15 residues. Germline CDR1 and CDR2: SGHRS and YFSETQ. V shed 6 bases and J 4 bases; nucleotides not matched to a gene: 9. This CDR3 reads CASTSLQGRTGELFF. The CDR3 region has the DNA TGCGCCAGCACCTCGTTACAGGGGCGCACCGGGGAGCTGTTTTTT.

The genes are TRBV5-1 and TRBJ1-2; D call uncertain. Germline loops: CDR1 SGHRS, CDR2 YFSETQ. The V gene lost 4 bases and the J gene lost 4 bases, with 23 bases spanning the gap. The CDR3 runs to 17 residues. For the CDR3, the DNA is TGCGCCAGCAGCCGCAAATCACTCCGGTTGTGTTGCTATGGCTACACCTTC. This codes for CASSRKSLRLCCYGYTF.

This rearrangement joins TRBV27 to TRBJ2-1; 10 nucleotides agree with TRBD2. Per the germline V gene, CDR1 is MNHEY and CDR2 is SMNVEV (reference sequence). Losses at the gene ends were 5 bases for V and 8 bases for J; bases not matched to a gene: 6. The CDR3 has 14 amino acids. The CDR3 region has the DNA TGTGCCAGCAGTGGGGGACTAGCGCTCCATGAGCAGTTCTTC. It encodes CASSGGLALHEQFF.